The 28 T cell receptor beta chains listed next were all sequenced from one sample in a study of blood T cell repertoires in COVID-19. Repertoires were generated with immunoSEQ multiplex PCR, while TCRdb's copy carries only in-frame clones and drops some. The table records some 380,000 clones, over 75% of them present only once. Sequencing was carried out using PBMCs or T cells enriched from blood (not recorded which). The receptors shown here come from a man aged 25-40 years who had recovered from COVID-19.

The rearrangement links TRBV7-9 to TRBJ1-4; the D gene is possibly TRBD1 (5 bases). The germline V gene encodes CDR1 SEHNR and CDR2 FQNEAQ (reference sequence). Trimming cost V 5 bases and J 6 bases, with 10 bases left between them. This CDR3 is built from 13 residues. The CDR3 region is CASSGGTDEKLFF. CDR3 bases: TGTGCCAGCAGCGGCGGGACGGATGAAAAACTGTTTTTT.

V usage is TRBV25-1 and J usage is TRBJ2-7; TRBD1 agrees at 7 bases. The germline CDR1 and CDR2 sequences are MGHDK and SYGVNS. Unmatched junction bases numbered 3, after V lost 1 base and J lost 3 bases. The CDR3 is 14 amino acids. The DNA of the CDR3 is TGTGCCAGCAGTGAATCAGGACAGGACTACGAGCAGTACTTC. Residues: CASSESGQDYEQYF.

The chain joins TRBV5-4 to TRBJ1-2; TRBD1 matches at 7 bases. Germline V gives CDR1 SGHNT, CDR2 YYREEE (reference sequence). The CDR3 has 15 residues. V gave up 3 bases and J gave up 6 bases; unmatched junction bases: 11. The CDR3 sequence: CASSWDRGNVDGYTF. The CDR3 DNA reads TGTGCCAGCAGCTGGGACAGAGGAAATGTGGATGGCTACACCTTC.

The sample holds a few counts of this clone. The chain carries TRBV14 and TRBJ2-7; D is unresolved. Deletions cut 3 bases from V and 3 bases from J, with 3 bases between. The length of the CDR3 is 11 residues. Germline assignment: CDR1 SGHDN and CDR2 FVKESK. The chain's CDR3 is CASSHRYEQYF. In DNA form, the CDR3 reads TGTGCCAGCAGCCACCGCTACGAGCAGTACTTC.

This rearrangement joins TRBV7-9 to TRBJ1-1; tentative D call: TRBD1 (5 bases). The V gene's germline CDR1 is SEHNR and CDR2 FQNEAQ (reference sequence). V gave up 2 bases and J gave up 3 bases, with 10 bases separating them. The CDR3 extends over 14 amino acids. CDR3 nucleotide sequence: TGTGCCAGCAGCTTACAGGGTGGGGACACTGAAGCTTTCTTT. It is translated as CASSLQGGDTEAFF.

The chain recombines TRBV6-5 with TRBJ1-1, with D perhaps TRBD1 (5 bases). This CDR3 has 13 amino acids. The germline gives CDR1 MNHEY, CDR2 SVGAGI. Trimming left V 7 bases short and J 1 base short, with 10 bases between. This CDR3 reads CASIRQPNTEAFF. CDR3 coding DNA: TGTGCCAGCATCAGACAGCCGAACACTGAAGCTTTCTTT.

This chain links TRBV5-1 with TRBJ2-7; D is possibly TRBD1 (5 bases). Trimming left V 2 bases short and J 0 bases short, with 21 bases between. This CDR3 has 18 amino acids. The germline gives CDR1 SGHRS, CDR2 YFSETQ. The CDR3: CASSFRLVTVTSSYEQYF. Written as DNA, the CDR3 is TGCGCCAGCAGCTTCCGCCTCGTGACAGTTACCAGCTCCTACGAGCAGTACTTC.

This chain joins TRBV30 and TRBJ2-1, with 9 bases matching TRBD2. CDR1 and CDR2 (germline): GTSNPN, SVGIG (reference sequence). CDR3 length equals 17 residues. The V segment lost 0 bases and the J segment 7 bases; nucleotides outside the gene matches: 13. The CDR3 reads CAWSVLGLAGGLNEQFF. The CDR3 DNA reads as TGTGCCTGGAGTGTACTAGGCTTGGCGGGGGGGCTTAATGAGCAGTTCTTC.

The chain combines TRBV27 with TRBJ2-2; D not resolved. Germline V gene data show CDR1 as MNHEY and CDR2 as SMNVEV (reference sequence). V was trimmed by 3 bases and J by 4 bases, leaving 15 bases between them. This CDR3 has 16 residues. This CDR3 reads CASSLEPHLGTGELFF. For the CDR3, the DNA is TGTGCCAGCAGTTTGGAGCCCCACCTTGGCACCGGGGAGCTGTTTTTT.

The chain couples TRBV30 to TRBJ1-5; no clear D gene. Germline CDR1 GTSNPN, CDR2 SVGIG (reference sequence). The CDR3 covers 14 residues. V gave up 3 bases and J gave up 7 bases, with 16 bases separating them. The chain's CDR3 is CAWSVTGRGQPQHF. The DNA for the CDR3 is TGTGCCTGGAGCGTAACGGGGAGAGGCCAGCCCCAGCATTTT. Drawing the rest from reference TRBV30 and TRBJ1-5, the complete variable domain is SQTIHQWPATLVQPVGSPLSLECTVEGTSNPNLYWYRQAAGRGLQLLFYSVGIGQISSEVPQNLSASRPQDRQFILSSKKLLLSDSGFYLCAWSVTGRGQPQHFGDGTRLSIL.

This clone was detected a few times. V is TRBV6-5 and J is TRBJ2-2; TRBD2 is a possible D gene (6 bases). This CDR3 contains 14 residues. The germline V gene has CDR1 MNHEY and CDR2 SVGAGI. V was cut by 2 bases and J by 8 bases, with 12 bases left in between. The CDR3 reads CASSYASVAGELFF. In DNA form, the CDR3 reads TGTGCCAGCAGTTACGCTAGCGTCGCAGGGGAGCTGTTTTTT.

The chain joins TRBV19 to TRBJ2-6; 7 bases align to TRBD1. V lost 2 bases to trimming and J lost 0 bases; unmatched junction nucleotides: 7. This CDR3 is 18 amino acids long. Per the germline V gene, CDR1 is LNHDA and CDR2 is SQIVND (reference sequence). The CDR3 nucleotides are TGTGCCAGTAGTATACCCCGGACAGGAGGCTCTGGGGCCAACGTCCTGACTTTC. It encodes CASSIPRTGGSGANVLTF.

This clone appeared a few times. This chain links TRBV7-9 with TRBJ2-2; 8 bases map to TRBD1. The germline V gene encodes CDR1 SEHNR and CDR2 FQNEAQ (reference sequence). J gave up 4 bases and V 6 bases, and 4 bases lay outside the gene matches. The CDR3 is 14 amino acids. The CDR3 is CASRSTGGTGELFF. In nucleotides, the CDR3 is TGTGCCAGCAGATCAACAGGGGGCACCGGGGAGCTGTTTTTT.

The chain uses TRBV19 and TRBJ1-3; perhaps TRBD1 as D (5 bases). V lost 10 bases, J lost 2 bases, and 15 bases lay in between. This CDR3 comprises 14 residues. Germline V gene data show CDR1 as LNHDA and CDR2 as SQIVND (reference sequence). CDR3 nucleotides: TGTGCCAATACCAGGGAATCGGCTGGAAACACCATATATTTT. Protein sequence: CANTRESAGNTIYF.

J is TRBJ1-3 and V is TRBV18; 9 bases are shared with TRBD1. V lost 3 bases, J lost 1 base, and 19 bases stayed unmatched. The germline CDR1 and CDR2 sequences are KGHSH and LQKENI. The CDR3 is 21 amino acids. CDR3: CASSPRPGDREYSISGNTIYF. The DNA of the CDR3 is TGTGCCAGCTCACCGCGACCTGGGGACAGGGAGTACTCTATTTCTGGAAACACCATATATTTT.

The chain uses TRBV6-5 and TRBJ2-7; 7 positions match TRBD1. CDR1 and CDR2 from the germline V gene are MNHEY and SVGAGI. The trim removed 6 bases at V and 4 bases at J, leaving 12 bases unmatched. This CDR3 has 15 residues. CDR3 sequence reads: CASSIEQGILYEQYF. The DNA for the CDR3 is TGTGCCAGCAGCATTGAACAGGGGATTCTTTACGAGCAGTACTTC.

The count of this clone is one. The gene calls are TRBV6-6 and TRBJ2-1; TRBD2 matches at 9 bases. V lost 0 bases and J lost 9; bases outside the gene matches: 9. The germline V gene has CDR1 MNHNY and CDR2 SVGAGI (reference sequence). CDR3 length equals 16 residues. CDR3 nucleotides: TGTGCCAGCAGTTACTCGAGACTAGCGGTTTCGGGTGAGCAGTTCTTC. This encodes CASSYSRLAVSGEQFF.

The gene calls are TRBV11-2 and TRBJ2-7; 7 positions match TRBD1. The CDR3 spans 15 residues. V shed 1 base, J shed 2 bases, and the junction held 5 bases outside the gene matches. Germline V gene data show CDR1 as SGHAT and CDR2 as FQNNGV. Here the CDR3 reads CASSLASGQPYEQYF. DNA of the CDR3: TGTGCCAGCAGCTTAGCCTCGGGACAGCCCTACGAGCAGTACTTC.

This clone was picked up a small number of times. This chain connects TRBV19 to TRBJ1-2; 7 bases agree with TRBD1. The germline V gene encodes CDR1 LNHDA and CDR2 SQIVND (reference sequence). V shed 7 bases, J shed 0 bases, and the junction held 11 bases outside the gene matches. This CDR3 region has 16 residues. For the CDR3, the DNA is TGTGCCAGTACCCAAGGTCGGAGGGGGCCTAACTATGGCTACACCTTC. This gives the protein CASTQGRRGPNYGYTF.

V usage is TRBV5-5 and J usage is TRBJ2-7; D gene ambiguous. Germline-derived CDR1 and CDR2 are SGHKS and YYEKEE (reference sequence). CDR3 size: 15 residues. V lost 4 bases, J lost 1 base, and 15 bases lay in between. The CDR3 spells CASSHRGEPSYEQYF. CDR3 DNA: TGTGCCAGCAGCCACCGAGGAGAGCCATCCTACGAGCAGTACTTC.

V gene TRBV6-2 or TRBV6-3 combines with J gene TRBJ2-1; TRBD2 is a possible D gene (5 bases). The CDR3 is 17 amino acids. The V gene lost 5 bases and the J gene lost 3 bases, with 20 bases spanning the gap. Germline CDR1 is MNHEY and CDR2 is SVGEGT. CDR3 DNA sequence: TGTGCCAGCAGTACTCCGAGTCGTTCGGGGTTCTACAATGAGCAGTTCTTC. It is translated as CASSTPSRSGFYNEQFF.

This clone appeared a few times. The gene calls are TRBV14 and TRBJ1-2; D is unresolved. The length of the CDR3 is 14 residues. Trimming pared 1 base from V and 2 bases from J, leaving 8 bases between. CDR1 and CDR2 from the germline V gene are SGHDN and FVKESK. CDR3 loop: CASSQVSVNYGYTF. CDR3 sequence (DNA): TGTGCCAGCAGCCAAGTTTCCGTAAACTATGGCTACACCTTC.

J is TRBJ1-5 and V is TRBV6-5; 9 nucleotides align to TRBD1. The CDR3 runs 14 residues. The V segment lost 5 bases and the J segment 9 bases; nucleotides outside the gene matches: 8. CDR1 is MNHEY, CDR2 SVGAGI, per germline. The DNA of the CDR3 is TGTGCCAGCAGTACTGGGACAGGGCTCTGGCCCCAGCATTTT. This codes for CASSTGTGLWPQHF.

This chain joins TRBV9 and TRBJ1-3; 8 bases match TRBD1. Germline CDR1 and CDR2: SGDLS and YYNGEE. The CDR3 has 17 amino acids. The V segment lost 2 bases and the J segment 0 bases; nucleotides outside the gene matches: 7. CDR3 sequence: CASSVDRAAYSGNTIYF. The CDR3 DNA sequence: TGTGCCAGCAGCGTGGACAGGGCTGCCTACTCTGGAAACACCATATATTTT.

The chain recombines TRBV5-1 with TRBJ2-2, with TRBD2 identical over 13 bases. The CDR3 is made up of 17 amino acids. Trimming removed 3 bases from V and 1 base from J; junction bases left unmatched: 3. Germline CDR1 and CDR2: SGHRS and YFSETQ. CDR3 region: CASSWTSGGQNTGELFF. The CDR3 DNA sequence: TGCGCCAGCAGCTGGACTAGCGGGGGCCAGAACACCGGGGAGCTGTTTTTT. The complete variable domain, with remaining parts taken from reference TRBV5-1 and TRBJ2-2, reads KAGVTQTPRYLIKTRGQQVTLSCSPISGHRSVSWYQQTPGQGLQFLFEYFSETQRNKGNFPGRFSGRQFSNSRSEMNVSTLELGDSALYLCASSWTSGGQNTGELFFGEGSRLTVL.

The V and J genes are TRBV7-6 and TRBJ2-7, with 7 bases lining up with TRBD1. Germline CDR1 reads SGHVS; CDR2 reads FNYEAQ. The CDR3 spans 15 residues. Unmatched junction bases numbered 8, after V lost 5 bases and J lost 1 base. CDR3 protein: CASSQATGLSYEQYF. In DNA, the CDR3 is TGTGCCAGCAGCCAAGCGACAGGGTTGTCCTACGAGCAGTACTTC.

The chain links TRBV5-1 to TRBJ2-3; 8 nucleotides align to TRBD2. The germline CDR1 and CDR2 sequences are SGHRS and YFSETQ. V lost 6 bases to trimming and J lost 1 base; unmatched junction nucleotides: 19. This CDR3 has 19 amino acids. CDR3: CASTAPGTSGGAGTDTQYF. Written as DNA, the CDR3 is TGCGCCAGCACCGCACCCGGGACGTCCGGGGGGGCCGGCACAGATACGCAGTATTTT.

This chain links TRBV15 with TRBJ2-1; 9 bases align to TRBD2. Germline values: CDR1 LNHNV, CDR2 YYDKDF (reference sequence). J lost 6 bases, V lost 8 bases, and 8 bases had no gene match. The CDR3 consists of 14 residues. The CDR3 nucleotides are TGTGCCACCCTCCACGCGGGGGGGCCCAATGAGCAGTTCTTC. Its translation is CATLHAGGPNEQFF.